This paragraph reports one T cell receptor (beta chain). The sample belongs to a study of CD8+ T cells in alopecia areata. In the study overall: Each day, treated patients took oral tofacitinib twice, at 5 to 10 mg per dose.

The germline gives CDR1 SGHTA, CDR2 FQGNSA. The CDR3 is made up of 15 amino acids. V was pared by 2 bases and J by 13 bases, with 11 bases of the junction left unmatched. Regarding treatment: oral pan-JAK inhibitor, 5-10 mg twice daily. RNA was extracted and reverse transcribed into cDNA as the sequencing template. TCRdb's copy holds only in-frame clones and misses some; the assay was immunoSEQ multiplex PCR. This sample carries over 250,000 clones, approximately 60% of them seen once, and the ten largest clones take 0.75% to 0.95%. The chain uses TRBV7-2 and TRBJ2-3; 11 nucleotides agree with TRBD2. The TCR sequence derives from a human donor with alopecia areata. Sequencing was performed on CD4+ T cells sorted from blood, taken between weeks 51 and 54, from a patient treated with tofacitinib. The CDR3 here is CASSLQGLAAPREYF. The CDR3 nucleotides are TGTGCCAGCAGCTTACAGGGACTAGCGGCGCCGCGGGAGTATTTT.